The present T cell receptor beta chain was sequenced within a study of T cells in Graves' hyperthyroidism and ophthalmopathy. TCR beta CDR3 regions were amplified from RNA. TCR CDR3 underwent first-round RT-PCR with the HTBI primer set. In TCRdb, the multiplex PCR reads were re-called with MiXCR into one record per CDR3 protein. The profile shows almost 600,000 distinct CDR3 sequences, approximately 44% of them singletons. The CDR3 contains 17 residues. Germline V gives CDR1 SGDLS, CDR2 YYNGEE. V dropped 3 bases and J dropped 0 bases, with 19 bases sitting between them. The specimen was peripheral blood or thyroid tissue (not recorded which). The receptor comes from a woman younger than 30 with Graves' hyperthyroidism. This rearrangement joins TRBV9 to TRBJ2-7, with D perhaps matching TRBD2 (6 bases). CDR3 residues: CASSGRLGRESSYEQYF. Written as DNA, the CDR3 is TGTGCCAGCAGCGGACGACTAGGTCGGGAGAGCTCCTACGAGCAGTACTTC.